This T cell receptor (beta chain) was recorded in a study of blood T cell repertoires in COVID-19. Study summary: Acute-phase and convalescent COVID-19 samples originated in the United States, Italy and Spain. PBMCs, B-cell-depleted T cells, or T cells were the source of the cDNA or gDNA that made up the material.

The V end lost 3 bases, the J end lost 3 bases, and 12 bases lay between the germline ends. Germline values: CDR1 LGHNA, CDR2 YNFKEQ. There are 15 residues in the CDR3. As handled by the study authors: By means of reference gene primer amplification, nucleated cell counts were estimated. Profiled with immunoSEQ multiplex PCR; TCRdb holds only in-frame clones, not every one. That table supplies the V and J calls and clone size; D and trimming were determined from the DNA. The sample contains roughly 43,000 clones, 82% of which appear only once. The TCR comes from a woman in her 70s with acute or convalescent COVID-19. The gene calls are TRBV4-2 and TRBJ1-5, with D maybe TRBD1 (6 bases). The sample comprised peripheral blood. In nucleotides, the CDR3 is TGTGCCAGCAGCCAGGCGGACAGCAACAATCAGCCCCAGCATTTT. This translates into CASSQADSNNQPQHF.